This T cell receptor beta chain was captured in a study of CD4 T cell repertoires in COVID-19. Libraries were prepared by immunoSEQ multiplex PCR; TCRdb keeps only in-frame clonotypes and omits some of them. Here the sample spans thousands of clones, around four fifths being singletons. General observations from the study: Some SARS-CoV-2 clonotypes, between about 6.5 and 28%, recurred in SARS-CoV and/or HKU1 cultures.

No culture step preceded sequencing of the ex vivo isolated memory T cells. CDR3 length: 13 amino acids. The germline V gene encodes CDR1 MDHEN and CDR2 SYDVKM. Trimming pared 4 bases from V and 0 bases from J, leaving 6 bases between. In its sample, this clone was seen once. The antigen is undetermined. The V and J genes are TRBV28 and TRBJ1-2, with D possibly TRBD1 on 6 matching bases. This receptor was identified in a human donor who had COVID-19. Sequenced material: effector memory CD4+ T cells from blood, taken before the COVID-19 pandemic. DNA for the CDR3: TGTGCCAGCAGTTGGACAGCTAACTATGGCTACACCTTC. Its protein product is CASSWTANYGYTF.